This is a list of T cell receptor beta chains from one sample in a study of T cell responses to AZD1222 COVID-19 vaccine. Measured with immunoSEQ multiplex PCR; TCRdb has only the in-frame clones, and not every one. The table includes about 150,000 clones, approximately 87% detected once. Sequenced here: peripheral blood, sampled 28 days after the second AZD1222 dose. The receptors stem from an adult who received the AZD1222 COVID-19 vaccine. Both conserved end residues are part of each CDR3.

TRBV7-2	15	CASSSLDSSYNEQFF
TRBV9	15	CASSLGQGAGNTIYF
TRBV7-8	15	CASSTRTGRGETQYF
TRBV29-1	12	CSVDTGSREQYF
TRBV11-2	15	CASSWGQGATGELFF
TRBV6-5	14	CASRGTGGRPEAFF
TRBV6-2/TRBV6-3	14	CASSYSAVAYEQYF
TRBV11-3	14	CASSLGGVNTEAFF
TRBV18	13	CASSPVEYGGYTF
TRBV30	13	CAWSTGLLDTQYF
TRBV5-1	12	CASSYDSYEQYF
TRBV19	12	CASSTQDPPLHF
TRBV7-9	12	CASSLLNYGYTF
TRBV11-1	14	CASSFGLLEDEQFF
TRBV24-1	17	CATSVGGLAIGANVLTF
TRBV14	13	CASSRRGADTQYF
TRBV19	15	CASSIEPQVNTEAFF
TRBV6-2/TRBV6-3	14	CASSYKQTHTEAFF
TRBV27	17	CASSFSGGGSGANVLTF
TRBV5-6	13	CASSISGAEKLFF
TRBV21-1	15	CASSPRGATEYEQYF
TRBV27	15	CASSSQGVVENEQFF
TRBV27	15	CASSLEREDVDTQYF
TRBV12-5	11	CASGSATSQYF
TRBV25-1	15	CASSDQTGPNEKLFF
TRBV28	13	CASSLAGFSPLHF
TRBV4-1	15	CASSRSSDKAYEQYF
TRBV28	17	CASSSPVIDSGANVLTF
TRBV7-2	14	CASSLRDRTDTQYF